The entry below describes one T cell receptor beta chain. Its target is unknown. 2 million PBMCs stored at -80 C were the source of the unsorted libraries. Germline lookup yields CDR1 MNHEY and CDR2 SVGAGI. The CDR3 has 16 amino acids. V dropped 4 bases and J dropped 1; count of bases not matched to a gene: 9. This record comes from a study of neurological immune-mediated disorders. For the study at large: Secondary progressive disease was present in 3, and relapsing-remitting disease in roughly 30, of the approximately 35 multiple sclerosis patients. Whole-study findings and limits: Multiple sclerosis patients had less TCR clonal expansion than even healthy controls, unlike HTLV-1-associated myelopathy.

With 10-nucleotide random UMIs included, cDNA was synthesized by 5'RACE. TCRdb redid the calling of the 5' RACE reads with MiXCR, one entry per CDR3 protein. The repertoire has about 78,000 distinct CDR3 sequences, just over 5% of them found once; the top ten carry about 2.4%. The source material was PBMCs. The sequence derives from a woman in her 30s with multiple sclerosis. The genes are TRBV6-5 and TRBJ1-1; 7 nucleotides align to TRBD1. The DNA for the CDR3 is TGTGCCAGCAGTTCCCCCGGGACAGCCTCGAACACTGAAGCTTTCTTT. Its translation is CASSSPGTASNTEAFF.